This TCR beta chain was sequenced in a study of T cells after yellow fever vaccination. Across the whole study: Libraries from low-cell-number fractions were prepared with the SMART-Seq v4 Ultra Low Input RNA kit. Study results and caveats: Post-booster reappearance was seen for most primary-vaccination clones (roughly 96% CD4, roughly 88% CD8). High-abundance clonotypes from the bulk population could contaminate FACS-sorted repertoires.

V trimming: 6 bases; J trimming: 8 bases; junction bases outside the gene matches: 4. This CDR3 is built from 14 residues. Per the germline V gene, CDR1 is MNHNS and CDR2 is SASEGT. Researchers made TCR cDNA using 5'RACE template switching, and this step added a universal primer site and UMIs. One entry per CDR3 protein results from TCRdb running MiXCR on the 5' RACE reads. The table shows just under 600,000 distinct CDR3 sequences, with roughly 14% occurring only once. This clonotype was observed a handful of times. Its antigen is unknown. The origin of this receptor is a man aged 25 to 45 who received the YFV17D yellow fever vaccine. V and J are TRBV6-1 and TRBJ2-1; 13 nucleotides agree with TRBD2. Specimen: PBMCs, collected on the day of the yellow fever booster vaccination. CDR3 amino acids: CASRGTSGKYEQFF. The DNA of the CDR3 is TGTGCCAGCAGGGGGACTAGCGGGAAGTATGAGCAGTTCTTC.